This TCR beta chain was identified in a study of CD8 T cells in ankylosing spondylitis. Molecular-barcoded quantitative 5'-RACE produced these TCR beta libraries. Each CDR3 protein gets one entry after TCRdb re-called the 5' RACE reads with MiXCR. The sample holds about 240,000 distinct CDR3 sequences; about 10% are singletons and the top ten take roughly 6.8%. This clonotype appeared a few times. As yet, its antigen is unknown. Study results and caveats: One TCR beta motif, made up of eight or nine highly homologous variants, appeared characteristic of ankylosing spondylitis blood.

The CDR3 covers 15 residues. Deletions cut 2 bases from V and 2 bases from J, with 11 bases between. Germline CDR1 reads SGHTA; CDR2 reads FQGNSA. The receptor was isolated from a male donor with ankylosing spondylitis or in good health (not recorded which). Sequenced material: blood, either unsorted or a sorted T cell fraction (not recorded which). The chain couples TRBV7-2 to TRBJ2-3; no clear D gene. CDR3 bases: TGTGCCAGCAGCTTACAGTCAGCTTCCACAGATACGCAGTATTTT. Translated: CASSLQSASTDTQYF.